Below, one T cell receptor beta chain is given with its context. The sample holds a few counts of this clonotype. No cognate antigen has been identified for it. Base qualities were left out, and no much larger clone turns up one base away. A distance of 22 bases separates the germline ends of V and J, which lose 3 bases and 7 bases respectively. The CDR3 measures 16 amino acids from cysteine to phenylalanine. The CDR3 DNA has 48 bases and is translated from base 1. Looking up the germline V gene yields CDR1 SGHRS and CDR2 YFSETQ. The method behind the library was 5' RACE. Sequencing relied on an Illumina HiSeq 2500. A second PCR of roughly 6 to 12 cycles was run with a J-beta primer mix and a sample-barcoded 5' primer. Each TCR beta cDNA molecule received a unique molecular identifier from a template-switch 5' adaptor carrying 12 random nucleotides. Each sample yielded at least 3 million CDR3-containing paired-end reads. First-strand cDNA was synthesized from all RNA with the Mint cDNA synthesis kit, primed by a TRBC-specific oligonucleotide. Following uracil-DNA glycosylase treatment, a first 18-cycle PCR with universal primers M1SS and BC2_uni_R was performed on all cDNA. As for how the authors treated the data: For normalization, 1 million high-quality reads, each with a distinct molecular identifier, were randomly selected from each sample. Reads with shared molecular identifiers were discarded instead of being binned into consensus sequences. MiTCR, set to a Q25 quality threshold and the strictest error-elimination algorithm, was used for CDR3 identification, clonotype clustering and error correction. Lower-bound total TCR beta diversity was estimated with a nonparametric unseen species model using Euler transformation. The public reads were reprocessed in TCRdb via fastp at Q25 and MiXCR, keeping in-frame beta chains. CDR3 protein duplicates are merged, each entry listing the most common genes and DNA. For this entry, the V and J calls and clone size follow TCRdb and not the study's own pipeline. Across this sample there are 780,000 or so distinct CDR3 sequences, with about 56% seen only once. The top ten constitute under 30% of the sample.

The data were obtained in a study of blood T cells in healthy people across ages (dated by TCRdb to between 2014 and 2017). About the investigation overall: Template switching captured roughly one uniquely barcoded TCR beta cDNA molecule per two T cells in model experiments. Four age groups were formed from the donors: young (average around 15 years), middle-aged (around 37), aged (around 68) and long-lived (around 82). Using deep sequencing normalized with unique cDNA molecular identifiers, the study measured how TCR beta repertoire diversity changes with age. To avoid experimental bias, donors of different ages were randomly spread across the sequencing lanes. For two donors (one aged 18 to 30 and one aged 80 or older), the study analyzed two additional independent replicas of 1 million unique cDNA reads from the same blood draw. Summary of the overall study and its limitations: Conclusive comparison of naive and antigen-experienced compartments was prevented by the profiling of bulk unsorted PBMCs. Because donor CMV infection status was unknown, age-related changes in expanded clonotypes were potentially confounded. The percentage of naive T cells measured by flow cytometry correlated strongly with observed TCR beta diversity. As age increased, observed TCR beta diversity per million T cells dropped in a roughly linear way, and a significant reduction was already evident by age about 40. Compared with the aged group, more naive CD4+ T cells, fewer expanded clones and increased TCR diversity were shown by the long-lived group, suggesting age selection. Estimates of total diversity based on one million sequenced T cells were considered lower bounds and underestimates.

Systemically healthy Caucasian individuals from Russia, 35 to 50 in total and aged roughly 6 to 95 years, were included as donors. Each donor gave ten milliliters of peripheral blood, collected into EDTA-treated Vacutainer tubes. Ficoll-Paque density-gradient centrifugation was used to isolate PBMCs, with at least 7 million per sample. Total RNA, at least 5.5 micrograms per sample, was extracted from PBMCs with Trizol reagent. For every donor, flow cytometry on a PBMC aliquot measured the percentage of naive CD45RAhigh/CD27high T cells. Sequences were obtained from blood. The TCR comes from a man aged 40-49 years in good health. The V and J genes are TRBV5-1 and TRBJ2-5, with TRBD2 perhaps the D gene, on 7 matching bases. Read as DNA, the sequence is TGCGCCAGCAGCTCTGTACGCGGGGGCTCGTCGGGGACCCAGTACTTC. It translates to CASSSVRGGSSGTQYF.